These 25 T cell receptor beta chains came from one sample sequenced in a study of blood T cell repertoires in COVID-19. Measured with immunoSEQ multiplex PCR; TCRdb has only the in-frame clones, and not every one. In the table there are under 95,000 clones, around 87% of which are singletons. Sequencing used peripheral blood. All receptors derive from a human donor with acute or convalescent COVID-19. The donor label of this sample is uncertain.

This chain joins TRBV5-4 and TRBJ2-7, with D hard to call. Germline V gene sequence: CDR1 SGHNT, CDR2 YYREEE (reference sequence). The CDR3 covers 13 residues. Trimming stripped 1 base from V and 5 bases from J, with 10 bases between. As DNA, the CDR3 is TGTGCCAGCAGCTTGCCAGGTAGAAACGAGCAGTACTTC. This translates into CASSLPGRNEQYF.

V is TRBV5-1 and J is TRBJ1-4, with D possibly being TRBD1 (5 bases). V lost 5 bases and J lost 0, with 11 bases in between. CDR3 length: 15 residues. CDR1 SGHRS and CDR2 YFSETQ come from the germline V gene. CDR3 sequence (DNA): TGCGCCAGCAGTCAGGGAGGGGCAACTAATGAAAAACTGTTTTTT. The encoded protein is CASSQGGATNEKLFF.

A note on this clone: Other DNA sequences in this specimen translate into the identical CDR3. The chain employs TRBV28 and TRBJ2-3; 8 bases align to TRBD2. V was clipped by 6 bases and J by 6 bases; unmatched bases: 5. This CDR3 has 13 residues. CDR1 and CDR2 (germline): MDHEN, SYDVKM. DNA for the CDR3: TGTGCCAGCAGCGGGGGGGCCGGGGATACGCAGTATTTT. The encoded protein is CASSGGAGDTQYF.

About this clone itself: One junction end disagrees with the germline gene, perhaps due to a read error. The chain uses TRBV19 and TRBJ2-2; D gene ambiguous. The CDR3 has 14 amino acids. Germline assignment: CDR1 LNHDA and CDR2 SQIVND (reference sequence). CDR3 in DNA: TGTGCCAGTAGTATAGGTCTAGTGACCGAGGAGCTGTTTTTT. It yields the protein CASSIGLVTEELFF.

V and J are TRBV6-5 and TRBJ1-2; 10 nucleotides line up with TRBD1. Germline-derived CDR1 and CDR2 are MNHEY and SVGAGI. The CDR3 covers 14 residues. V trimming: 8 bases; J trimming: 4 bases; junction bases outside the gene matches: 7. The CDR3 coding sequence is TGTGCCAGCGGGGGACAGGGGCTCTCCTATGGCTACACCTTC. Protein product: CASGGQGLSYGYTF.

This chain's CDR3 is CASRIQGSSYEQYF. The CDR3 region has the DNA TGTGCCAGCAGGATTCAGGGGTCATCCTACGAGCAGTACTTC. The chain is built from TRBV28 and TRBJ2-7, with D perhaps matching TRBD1 (6 bases). Germline loops: CDR1 MDHEN, CDR2 SYDVKM. Trimming shortened V by 6 bases and J by 1 base, and 13 bases separated the two germline ends. The CDR3 length is 14 residues.

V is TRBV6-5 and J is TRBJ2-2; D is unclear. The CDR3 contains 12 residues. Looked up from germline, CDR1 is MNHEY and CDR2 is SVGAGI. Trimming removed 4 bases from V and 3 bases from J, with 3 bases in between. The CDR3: CASSFDTGELFF. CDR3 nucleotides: TGTGCCAGCAGTTTCGACACCGGGGAGCTGTTTTTT.

CDR3 residues: CASSPRDRSSYEQYF. For the CDR3, the DNA is TGTGCCAGCAGTCCCCGGGACAGGAGCTCCTACGAGCAGTACTTC. V and J are TRBV6-5 and TRBJ2-7, with 8 nucleotides matching TRBD1. V lost 5 bases, J lost 0 bases, and 6 bases stayed unmatched. Germline V gene lookup returns CDR1 MNHEY and CDR2 SVGAGI. This CDR3 is 15 amino acids long.

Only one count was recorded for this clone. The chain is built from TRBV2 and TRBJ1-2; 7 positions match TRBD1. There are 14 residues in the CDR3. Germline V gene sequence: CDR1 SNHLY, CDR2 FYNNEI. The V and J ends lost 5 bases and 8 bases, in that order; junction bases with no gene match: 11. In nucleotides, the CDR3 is TGTGCCAGCAGTCCGGGACAGCTGTTAATGGGCTACACCTTC. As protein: CASSPGQLLMGYTF.

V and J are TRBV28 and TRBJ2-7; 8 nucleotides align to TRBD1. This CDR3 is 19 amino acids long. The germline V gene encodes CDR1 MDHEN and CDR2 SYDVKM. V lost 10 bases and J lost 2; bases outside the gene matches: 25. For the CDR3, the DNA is TGTGCCACCCCTCCTCAAGGACAGGGATGGTTACTAGGGCCCTACGAGCAGTACTTC. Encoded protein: CATPPQGQGWLLGPYEQYF. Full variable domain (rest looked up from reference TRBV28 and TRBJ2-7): DVKVTQSSRYLVKRTGEKVFLECVQDMDHENMFWYRQDPGLGLRLIYFSYDVKMKEKGDIPEGYSVSREKKERFSLILESASTNQTSMYLCATPPQGQGWLLGPYEQYFGPGTRLTVT.

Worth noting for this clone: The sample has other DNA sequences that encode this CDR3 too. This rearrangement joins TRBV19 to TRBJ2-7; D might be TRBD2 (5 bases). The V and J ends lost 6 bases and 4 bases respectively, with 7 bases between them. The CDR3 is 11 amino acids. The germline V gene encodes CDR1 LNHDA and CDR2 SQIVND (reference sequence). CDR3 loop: CASRGGYEQYF. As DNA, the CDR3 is TGTGCCAGTAGAGGCGGGTACGAGCAGTACTTC. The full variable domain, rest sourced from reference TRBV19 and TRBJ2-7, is DGGITQSPKYLFRKEGQNVTLSCEQNLNHDAMYWYRQDPGQGLRLIYYSQIVNDFQKGDIAEGYSVSREKKESFPLTVTSAQKNPTAFYLCASRGGYEQYFGPGTRLTVT.

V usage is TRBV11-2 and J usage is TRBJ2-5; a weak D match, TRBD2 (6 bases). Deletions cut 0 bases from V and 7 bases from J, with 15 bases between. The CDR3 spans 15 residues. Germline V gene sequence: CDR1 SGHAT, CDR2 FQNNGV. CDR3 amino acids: CASSLDLAGKGTQYF. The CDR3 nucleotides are TGTGCCAGCAGCTTAGATCTGGCGGGGAAGGGGACCCAGTACTTC.

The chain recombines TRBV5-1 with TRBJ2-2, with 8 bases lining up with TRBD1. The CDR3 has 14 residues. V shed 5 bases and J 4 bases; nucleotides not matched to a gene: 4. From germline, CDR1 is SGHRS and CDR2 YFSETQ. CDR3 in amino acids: CASRGQGSTGELFF. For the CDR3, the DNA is TGCGCCAGCAGAGGACAGGGTAGCACCGGGGAGCTGTTTTTT.

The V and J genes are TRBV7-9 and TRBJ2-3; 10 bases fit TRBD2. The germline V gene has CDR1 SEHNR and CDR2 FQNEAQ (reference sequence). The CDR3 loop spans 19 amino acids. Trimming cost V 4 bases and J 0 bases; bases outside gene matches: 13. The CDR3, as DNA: TGTGCCAGCAGCTGGCCGGGACTAGCGAACCTAGGGAGCACAGATACGCAGTATTTT. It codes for CASSWPGLANLGSTDTQYF.

As DNA, the CDR3 is TGTGCCACCAGCGACCTAGCGGGGGCCTCTTCCGGGGAGCTGTTTTTT. The encoded protein is CATSDLAGASSGELFF. The V and J genes are TRBV24-1 and TRBJ2-2; 10 bases map to TRBD2. After removal of 7 bases from V and 6 bases from J, the junction contained 10 bases not matched to a gene. This CDR3 is 16 amino acids long. The V gene's germline CDR1 is KGHDR and CDR2 SFDVKD.

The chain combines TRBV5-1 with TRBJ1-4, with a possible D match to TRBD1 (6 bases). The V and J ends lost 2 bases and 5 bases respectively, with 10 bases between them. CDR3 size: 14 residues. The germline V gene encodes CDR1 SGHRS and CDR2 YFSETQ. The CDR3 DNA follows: TGCGCCAGCAGCTTTGGGGGGGCGAATGAAAAACTGTTTTTT. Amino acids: CASSFGGANEKLFF.

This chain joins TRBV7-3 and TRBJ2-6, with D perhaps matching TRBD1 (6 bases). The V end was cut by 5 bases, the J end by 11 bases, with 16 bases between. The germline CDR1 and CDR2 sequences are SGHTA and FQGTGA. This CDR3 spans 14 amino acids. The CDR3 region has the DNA TGTGCCAGCAGCCCCCGCGGACAGCTGGACGTCCTGACTTTC. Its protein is CASSPRGQLDVLTF.

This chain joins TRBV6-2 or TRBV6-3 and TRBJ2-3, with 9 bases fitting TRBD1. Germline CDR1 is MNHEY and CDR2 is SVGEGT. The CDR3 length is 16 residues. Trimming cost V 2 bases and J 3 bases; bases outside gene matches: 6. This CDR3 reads CASSYDGTGRTDTQYF. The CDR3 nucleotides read TGTGCCAGCAGTTACGATGGGACAGGGCGAACAGATACGCAGTATTTT.

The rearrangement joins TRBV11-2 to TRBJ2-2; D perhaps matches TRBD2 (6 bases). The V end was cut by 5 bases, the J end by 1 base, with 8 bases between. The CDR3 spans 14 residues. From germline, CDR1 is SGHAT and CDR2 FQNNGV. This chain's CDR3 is CASSPGGNTGELFF. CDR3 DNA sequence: TGTGCCAGCAGCCCCGGGGGGAACACCGGGGAGCTGTTTTTT.

This CDR3 is CASSASNGQGRNTGELFF. CDR3 in DNA: TGTGCCAGCAGCGCGTCAAATGGACAGGGGCGGAACACCGGGGAGCTGTTTTTT. This rearrangement joins TRBV9 to TRBJ2-2; TRBD1 matches at 9 bases. V lost 3 bases and J lost 1; bases outside the gene matches: 10. The CDR3 length is 18 residues. Germline-derived CDR1 and CDR2 are SGDLS and YYNGEE.

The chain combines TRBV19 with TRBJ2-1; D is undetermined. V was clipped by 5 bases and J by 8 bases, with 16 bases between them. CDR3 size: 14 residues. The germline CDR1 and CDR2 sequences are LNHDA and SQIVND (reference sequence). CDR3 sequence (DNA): TGTGCCAGTAGTTTCACTTACGGAGTCGATGAGCAGTTCTTC. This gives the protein CASSFTYGVDEQFF.

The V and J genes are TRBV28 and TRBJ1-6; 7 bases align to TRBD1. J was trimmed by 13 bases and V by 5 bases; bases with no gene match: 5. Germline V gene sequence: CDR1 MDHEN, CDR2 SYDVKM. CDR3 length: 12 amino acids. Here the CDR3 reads CASSTTGKPLHF. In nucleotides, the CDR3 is TGTGCCAGCAGTACGACAGGGAAGCCCCTCCACTTT.

CDR3 sequence reads: CASSPQGTYNEQFF. Written as DNA, the CDR3 is TGTGCCAGCAGCCCACAGGGAACCTACAATGAGCAGTTCTTC. The chain uses TRBV7-9 and TRBJ2-1, with a weak D call TRBD1 (6 bases). Germline-derived CDR1 and CDR2 are SEHNR and FQNEAQ (reference sequence). The CDR3 runs 14 residues. Trimming took 5 bases from V and 2 from J, leaving 10 bases between them.

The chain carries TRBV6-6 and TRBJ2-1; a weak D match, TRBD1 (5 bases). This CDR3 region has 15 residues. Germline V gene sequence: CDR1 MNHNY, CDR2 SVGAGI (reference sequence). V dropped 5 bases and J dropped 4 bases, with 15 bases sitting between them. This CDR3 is CASSPGATEYNEQFF. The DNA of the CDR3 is TGTGCCAGCAGTCCAGGAGCGACAGAGTACAATGAGCAGTTCTTC.

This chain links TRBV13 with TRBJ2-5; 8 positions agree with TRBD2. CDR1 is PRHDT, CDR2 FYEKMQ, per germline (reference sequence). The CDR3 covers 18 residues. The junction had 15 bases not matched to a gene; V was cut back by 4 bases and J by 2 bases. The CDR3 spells CASSSRTSWRRQQETQYF. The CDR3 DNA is TGTGCCAGCAGCTCTCGGACTAGCTGGAGACGGCAGCAAGAGACCCAGTACTTC.